This TCR beta chain stems from a study of blood T cell repertoires in COVID-19. TCRdb's table, derived via immunoSEQ multiplex PCR, lists solely in-frame clones and lacks some. The sample holds 200,000 to 250,000 clones, approximately 80% seen once. The junction had 4 bases not matched to a gene; V was cut back by 8 bases and J by 2 bases. CDR3 size: 13 residues. This clone was seen just once. The rearrangement uses TRBV12-3 or TRBV12-4 and TRBJ2-5; TRBD1 matches at 8 bases. The sequence came from a woman of 80 years or more with acute or convalescent COVID-19. Sequencing used peripheral blood. The CDR3 here is CASEGDRQETQYF. The CDR3 nucleotides read TGTGCCAGCGAAGGGGACAGGCAAGAGACCCAGTACTTC.